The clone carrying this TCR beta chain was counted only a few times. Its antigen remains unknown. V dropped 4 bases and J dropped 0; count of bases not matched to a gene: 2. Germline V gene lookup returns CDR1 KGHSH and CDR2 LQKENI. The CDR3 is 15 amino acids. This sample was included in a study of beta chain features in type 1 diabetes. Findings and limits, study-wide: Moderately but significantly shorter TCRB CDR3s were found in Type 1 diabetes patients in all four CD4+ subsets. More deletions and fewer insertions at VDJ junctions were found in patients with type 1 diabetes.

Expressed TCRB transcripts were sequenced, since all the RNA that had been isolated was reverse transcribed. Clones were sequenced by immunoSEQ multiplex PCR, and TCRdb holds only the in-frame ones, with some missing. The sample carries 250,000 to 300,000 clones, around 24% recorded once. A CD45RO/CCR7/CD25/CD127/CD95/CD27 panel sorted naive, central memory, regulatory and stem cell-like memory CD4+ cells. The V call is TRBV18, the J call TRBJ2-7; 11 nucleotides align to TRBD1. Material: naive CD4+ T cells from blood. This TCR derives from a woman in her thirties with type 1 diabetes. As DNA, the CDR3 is TGTGCCAGCTCACGGACAGGGGGCGCCTCCTACGAGCAGTACTTC. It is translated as CASSRTGGASYEQYF.